These T cell receptor beta chains were read from a single sample in a study of CD8+ T cells in alopecia areata. Repertoires were generated with immunoSEQ multiplex PCR, while TCRdb's copy carries only in-frame clones and drops some. The table lists about 210,000 clones, approximately 70% of them singletons. The source was CD4+ T cells sorted from blood, collected at roughly week 45, from a patient treated with tofacitinib. These receptors were obtained from a human donor with alopecia areata. Both conserved end residues are part of each CDR3. Fields, in order: clone size, V gene, J gene, D gene, CDR3 protein, CDR3 DNA. D genes are given only for firm matches. Size tells how often a clone was seen (once, few, many) or the class of an expanded clone, and some rows leave it out.

>.|TRBV9|TRBJ1-2|.
CASSRLGGNYGYTF
TGTGCCAGCAGCCGCCTGGGGGGAAACTATGGCTACACCTTC
>once|TRBV5-1|TRBJ2-1|TRBD2
CASSLDLAGTNEQFF
TGCGCCAGCAGCTTGGATCTAGCGGGGACCAATGAGCAGTTCTTC
>.|TRBV11-1|TRBJ2-5|.
CASEENLGTQYF
TGTGCCAGCGAAGAAAATCTAGGGACCCAGTACTTC
>many|TRBV6-5|TRBJ2-7|.
CASSYQGGKYEQYF
TGTGCCAGCAGTTACCAGGGCGGGAAGTACGAGCAGTACTTC
>.|TRBV7-2|TRBJ1-5|.
CASSLSGGNQPQHF
TGTGCCAGCAGCTTATCTGGAGGCAATCAGCCCCAGCATTTT
>once|TRBV29-1|TRBJ1-2|TRBD1
CSVSTGAGYTF
TGCAGCGTCTCTACAGGGGCTGGCTACACCTTC
>.|TRBV30|TRBJ1-1|.
CAWSTLTGYTEAFF
TGTGCCTGGAGTACCCTAACCGGGTACACTGAAGCTTTCTTT
>.|TRBV25-1|TRBJ2-3|TRBD1
CASSEDRGSTDTQYF
TGTGCCAGCAGTGAGGACAGGGGGAGCACAGATACGCAGTATTTT
>.|TRBV25-1|TRBJ1-1|.
CASSDRQAYEAFF
TGTGCCAGCAGTGACAGACAGGCTTATGAAGCTTTCTTT
>.|TRBV19|TRBJ1-2|.
CASSIAPGGYGYTF
TGTGCCAGTAGTATAGCTCCGGGGGGCTATGGCTACACCTTC
>.|TRBV11-3|TRBJ2-5|TRBD2
CASSTGTSGGAPGETQYF
TGTGCCAGCAGTACCGGGACTAGCGGGGGGGCGCCGGGAGAGACCCAGTACTTC
>.|TRBV11-3|TRBJ1-1|.
CASALGRANAEAFF
TGTGCCAGCGCTTTGGGCAGGGCGAACGCTGAAGCTTTCTTT
>.|TRBV29-1|TRBJ1-2|TRBD1
CSVERDRASGYTF
TGCAGCGTTGAGAGGGACAGGGCTTCTGGCTACACCTTC
>once|TRBV2|TRBJ1-5|TRBD1
CASRPGTVQPQHF
TGTGCCAGCCGTCCCGGGACAGTTCAGCCCCAGCATTTT
>once|TRBV25-1|TRBJ2-7|.
CATQSPSYEQYF
TGTGCCACCCAATCCCCATCCTACGAGCAGTACTTC
>few|TRBV29-1|TRBJ2-5|.
CSVGLVQETQYF
TGCAGCGTTGGATTGGTTCAAGAGACCCAGTACTTC
>.|TRBV11-2|TRBJ2-5|TRBD1
CASSLGQGKETQYF
TGTGCCAGCAGCTTGGGACAGGGGAAAGAGACCCAGTACTTC
>.|TRBV30|TRBJ2-7|.
CAWSLPRGRQYF
TGTGCCTGGTCACTACCCCGGGGGCGGCAGTACTTC
>.|TRBV23-1|TRBJ1-6|TRBD1
CASSQSGESSPQGLNSPLHF
TGCGCCAGCAGTCAATCGGGCGAATCCAGCCCACAGGGGCTTAATTCACCCCTCCACTTT
>.|TRBV2|TRBJ1-2|.
CATLQTRDYGYTF
TGTGCCACCCTCCAAACCCGAGACTATGGCTACACCTTC
>.|TRBV4-3|TRBJ2-2|.
CASSQDEGGTGELFF
TGCGCCAGCAGCCAAGACGAGGGAGGCACCGGGGAGCTGTTTTTT
>.|TRBV23-1|TRBJ1-5|.
CASRSEKPHSNQPQHF
TGCGCCAGCAGAAGCGAAAAACCCCATAGCAATCAGCCCCAGCATTTT
>few|TRBV6-6|TRBJ1-1|TRBD1
CASRGTGVTEAFF
TGTGCCAGCAGAGGGACAGGGGTCACTGAAGCTTTCTTT
>.|TRBV7-9|TRBJ2-7|.
CASSHPTYEQYF
TGTGCCAGCAGCCACCCCACCTACGAGCAGTACTTC
>.|TRBV6-6|TRBJ1-2|.
CASSYEEGNNYGYTF
TGTGCCAGCAGTTACGAGGAGGGAAACAACTATGGCTACACCTTC
>.|TRBV29-1|TRBJ2-1|TRBD2
CSVRKLAGGPNEQFF
TGCAGCGTGCGAAAACTAGCGGGGGGTCCTAATGAGCAGTTCTTC
>.|TRBV6-6|TRBJ2-1|TRBD1
CASSTGGNEQFF
TGTGCCAGCAGCACAGGGGGCAATGAGCAGTTCTTC
>once|TRBV30|TRBJ1-2|.
CAWSVGPNYGYTF
TGTGCCTGGAGCGTGGGGCCTAACTATGGCTACACCTTC
>.|TRBV29-1|TRBJ1-2|TRBD1
CSVAGGNYGYTF
TGCAGCGTTGCAGGGGGTAACTATGGCTACACCTTC
>.|TRBV15|TRBJ2-5|.
CATSRVAETQYF
TGTGCCACCAGCAGAGTCGCGGAGACCCAGTACTTC
>.|TRBV30|TRBJ2-6|.
CAWKLGGSGANVLTF
TGTGCCTGGAAACTGGGGGGCTCTGGGGCCAACGTCCTGACTTTC
>.|TRBV20-1|TRBJ2-5|.
CSAPGETQYF
TGCAGTGCCCCAGGAGAGACCCAGTACTTC
>once|TRBV2|TRBJ2-5|.
CASSEVPFGETQYF
TGTGCCAGCAGTGAAGTTCCATTCGGGGAGACCCAGTACTTC
>.|TRBV30|TRBJ1-1|TRBD1
CAWRTGITVNTEAFF
TGTGCCTGGAGGACAGGGATTACGGTGAACACTGAAGCTTTCTTT
>.|TRBV15|TRBJ2-1|.
CATSRVGLSSYNEQFF
TGTGCCACCAGCAGAGTAGGACTCAGCTCCTACAATGAGCAGTTCTTC
>.|TRBV4-3|TRBJ2-7|.
CASSQADGQGTYEQYF
TGCGCCAGCAGCCAAGCAGACGGGCAGGGCACCTACGAGCAGTACTTC
>few|TRBV19|TRBJ1-5|.
CASSLDGGRGRASNQPQHF
TGTGCCAGTAGTTTGGATGGGGGCAGGGGTCGCGCAAGCAATCAGCCCCAGCATTTT
>.|TRBV7-2|TRBJ1-2|TRBD1
CASSLWGQGDYGYTF
TGTGCCAGCAGCTTATGGGGACAGGGTGACTATGGCTACACCTTC
>.|TRBV5-6|TRBJ2-2|.
CASSLAGAGGELFF
TGTGCCAGCAGCTTGGCGGGGGCTGGCGGGGAGCTGTTTTTT
>.|TRBV4-3|TRBJ1-1|.
CASSQSSFQNTEAFF
TGCGCCAGCAGCCAAAGTTCATTCCAGAACACTGAAGCTTTCTTT
>.|TRBV10-3|TRBJ2-1|TRBD1
CAISDLVRTGGRHEQFF
TGTGCCATCAGTGATCTCGTTCGGACAGGGGGTCGGCATGAGCAGTTCTTC